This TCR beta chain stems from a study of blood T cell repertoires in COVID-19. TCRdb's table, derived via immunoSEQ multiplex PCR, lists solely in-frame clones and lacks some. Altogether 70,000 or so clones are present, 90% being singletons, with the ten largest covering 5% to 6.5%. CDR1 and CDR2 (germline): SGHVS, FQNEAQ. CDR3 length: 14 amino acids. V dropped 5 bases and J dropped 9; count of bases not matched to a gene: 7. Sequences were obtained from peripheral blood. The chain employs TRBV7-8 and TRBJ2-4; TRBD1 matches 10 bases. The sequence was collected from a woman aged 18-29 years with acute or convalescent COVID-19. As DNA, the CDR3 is TGTGCCAGCAGCGACGGGAGGACAGGGGGCATTCAGTACTTC. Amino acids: CASSDGRTGGIQYF. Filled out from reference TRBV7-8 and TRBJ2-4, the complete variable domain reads GAGVSQSPRYKVAKRGQDVALRCDPISGHVSLFWYQQALGQGPEFLTYFQNEAQLDKSGLPSDRFFAERPEGSVSTLKIQRTQQEDSAVYLCASSDGRTGGIQYFGAGTRLSVL.